The 16 T cell receptor beta chains below were found in one sample sequenced in a study of STAT5B mutations in CD4+ large granular lymphocyte leukemia. The assay was immunoSEQ multiplex PCR, and TCRdb's table has in-frame clones only and misses some. This sample yields roughly 30,000 clones, of which about two thirds are seen a single time; more than 1% belongs to the top ten. The specimen was CD4+ T cells from blood buffy coats. All receptors derive from a human donor in good health.

The V and J genes are TRBV5-4 and TRBJ2-5; 11 nucleotides agree with TRBD1. J was trimmed by 0 bases and V by 4 bases; bases with no gene match: 5. Germline V gene sequence: CDR1 SGHNT, CDR2 YYREEE (reference sequence). CDR3 length equals 16 residues. The DNA of the CDR3 is TGTGCCAGCAGCGCCAGGGACAGGGGGGACCAAGAGACCCAGTACTTC. This sequence encodes CASSARDRGDQETQYF.

The chain combines TRBV7-6 with TRBJ2-1; D is possibly TRBD1 (6 bases). Germline V CDR1 and CDR2: SGHVS, FNYEAQ. The CDR3 length is 16 residues. V lost 1 base and J lost 3, with 13 bases in between. CDR3 loop: CASSLDLQGGYNEQFF. The CDR3 bases are TGTGCCAGCAGCTTAGATTTACAGGGTGGCTACAATGAGCAGTTCTTC.

The rearrangement joins TRBV13 to TRBJ2-3; 9 positions match TRBD2. V was clipped by 3 bases and J by 6 bases; unmatched bases: 4. Germline loops: CDR1 PRHDT, CDR2 FYEKMQ (reference sequence). The CDR3 extends over 14 amino acids. This CDR3 is CASSLRGGADTQYF. CDR3 sequence (DNA): TGTGCCAGCAGCTTGCGCGGGGGGGCCGATACGCAGTATTTT.

The V call is TRBV30, the J call TRBJ2-1, with 11 bases lining up with TRBD2. After removal of 0 bases from V and 4 bases from J, the junction contained 2 bases not matched to a gene. Germline loops: CDR1 GTSNPN, CDR2 SVGIG (reference sequence). The CDR3 runs to 15 residues. The CDR3 protein is CAWSVRLAGYNEQFF. As DNA, the CDR3 is TGTGCCTGGAGTGTTCGACTAGCGGGATACAATGAGCAGTTCTTC.

The rearrangement joins TRBV6-1 to TRBJ1-2, with 9 positions matching TRBD1. Losses at the gene ends were 3 bases for V and 6 bases for J; bases not matched to a gene: 17. The CDR3 has 18 residues. Germline V gene sequence: CDR1 MNHNS, CDR2 SASEGT. The CDR3 here is CASSDSKDRGLKEDGYTF. For the CDR3, the DNA is TGTGCCAGCAGTGATTCGAAGGACAGGGGTTTGAAGGAGGATGGCTACACCTTC.

The chain employs TRBV12-2 and TRBJ2-5; the DNA was not compared with TRBD1, the D call given in the table. TRBV12-2 is described as a pseudogene. CDR3 length: 14 amino acids. This CDR3 is CASLDEQGEETQYF. The CDR3 nucleotides read TGTGCAAGCCTAGACGAACAGGGGGAAGAGACCCAGTACTTC.

The chain is built from TRBV7-9 and TRBJ2-2; D gene ambiguous. The germline V gene has CDR1 SEHNR and CDR2 FQNEAQ (reference sequence). This CDR3 is built from 16 residues. V was cut by 5 bases and J by 1 base, with 14 bases left in between. The CDR3 here is CASSPPGNGNTGELFF. The CDR3 coding sequence is TGTGCCAGCAGCCCTCCTGGGAATGGGAACACCGGGGAGCTGTTTTTT.

The V call is TRBV4-1, the J call TRBJ1-1; D gene ambiguous. Germline V gene lookup returns CDR1 MGHRA and CDR2 YSYEKL. The length of the CDR3 is 14 residues. V was trimmed by 5 bases and J by 11 bases, leaving 21 bases between them. CDR3 coding DNA: TGCGCCAGCAGCTCCCTAGGAATGCGGAACGTTGCTTTCTTT. Protein product: CASSSLGMRNVAFF.

This clone has a single count. The chain couples TRBV15 to TRBJ2-1, with D tentatively TRBD1 (5 bases). The CDR3 is 16 residues long. The V and J ends lost 3 bases and 5 bases respectively, with 17 bases between them. Germline lookup yields CDR1 LNHNV and CDR2 YYDKDF (reference sequence). In nucleotides, the CDR3 is TGTGCCACCAGCAGGGGAAACCAATGGGGCAACAATGAGCAGTTCTTC. Translation: CATSRGNQWGNNEQFF.

This clone came up a few times. CDR3 protein: CASSLALRRESETQYF. CDR3 bases: TGCGCCAGCAGCTTGGCCTTAAGGAGGGAGTCCGAGACCCAGTACTTC. V is TRBV5-1 and J is TRBJ2-5; perhaps TRBD2 as D (6 bases). The length of the CDR3 is 16 residues. The germline CDR1 and CDR2 sequences are SGHRS and YFSETQ. V gave up 0 bases and J gave up 5 bases, with 17 bases separating them.

This clone was seen a few times. The CDR3: CASSLALGSDSGYTF. The CDR3 DNA reads as TGTGCCAGCAGCTTAGCGCTCGGCAGCGACTCCGGCTACACCTTC. This rearrangement joins TRBV7-9 to TRBJ1-2; D gene unclear. The V gene's germline CDR1 is SEHNR and CDR2 FQNEAQ (reference sequence). V was clipped by 0 bases and J by 8 bases, with 16 bases between them. The CDR3 has 15 residues.

The chain carries TRBV9 and TRBJ1-1; D is uncertain. There are 13 residues in the CDR3. Germline CDR1 and CDR2: SGDLS and YYNGEE. Trimming removed 2 bases at V and 1 base at J, with 6 bases between. The CDR3: CASSVKANTEAFF. CDR3 nucleotides: TGTGCCAGCAGCGTTAAGGCGAACACTGAAGCTTTCTTT.

This rearrangement joins TRBV5-1 to TRBJ2-5; D gene uncertain. The CDR3 consists of 14 residues. CDR1 and CDR2 from the germline V gene are SGHRS and YFSETQ. V was trimmed by 8 bases and J by 5 bases, leaving 19 bases between them. The CDR3 sequence: CASSTGSAEETQYF. The CDR3 DNA reads as TGCGCCAGTAGTACGGGCAGCGCGGAGGAGACCCAGTACTTC.

For this clone: Other DNA sequences in this specimen translate into the identical CDR3. This sequence joins TRBV7-9 and TRBJ2-3; D unresolved. This CDR3 is 13 amino acids long. V shed 1 base and J shed 3 bases, with 5 bases lying between them. Germline loops: CDR1 SEHNR, CDR2 FQNEAQ (reference sequence). The CDR3 spells CASSLGSTDTQYF. The CDR3 bases are TGTGCCAGCAGCTTAGGAAGTACAGATACGCAGTATTTT.

This sequence joins TRBV2 and TRBJ1-2; no clear D. Germline CDR1 SNHLY, CDR2 FYNNEI. V lost 2 bases and J lost 5, with 3 bases in between. The CDR3 covers 11 residues. The CDR3 DNA follows: TGTGCCAGCAGTGAAAATTATGGCTACACCTTC. This codes for CASSENYGYTF.

The genes are TRBV5-1 and TRBJ2-5; 9 positions match TRBD2. V shed 1 base and J 4 bases; nucleotides not matched to a gene: 8. Per germline, CDR1 SGHRS and CDR2 YFSETQ. This CDR3 has 16 residues. The CDR3 bases are TGCGCCAGCAGCTTGAATATGCGGGGGGGCCTAGAGACCCAGTACTTC. Amino acids: CASSLNMRGGLETQYF. Filled out from reference TRBV5-1 and TRBJ2-5, the complete variable domain reads KAGVTQTPRYLIKTRGQQVTLSCSPISGHRSVSWYQQTPGQGLQFLFEYFSETQRNKGNFPGRFSGRQFSNSRSEMNVSTLELGDSALYLCASSLNMRGGLETQYFGPGTRLLVL.